The T cell receptor (beta chain) described here comes from a study of post-analysis software for immune sequencing data. The library was made from cDNA and included unique molecular identifiers. MiXCR, run by TCRdb on the PCR reads, gives a single entry per CDR3 protein. In the table there are fewer than 850,000 distinct CDR3 sequences, 25% to 30% of which are singletons. Only a few counts were recorded for this clonotype. Sequenced sample: blood. This TCR was sampled from a girl aged 5-17 years with multiple sclerosis.

The CDR3 nucleotides read TGCGCCAGCAGCCAAGATCGCCAGGGATTTTCAGGCACAGATACGCAGTATTTT. Protein sequence: CASSQDRQGFSGTDTQYF. This chain connects TRBV4-3 to TRBJ2-3, with TRBD1 as a possible D gene (5 bases). Germline lookup yields CDR1 LGHNA and CDR2 YSLEER. Trimming took off 0 bases at V and 1 base at J, with 17 bases between the two ends. This CDR3 has 18 residues.